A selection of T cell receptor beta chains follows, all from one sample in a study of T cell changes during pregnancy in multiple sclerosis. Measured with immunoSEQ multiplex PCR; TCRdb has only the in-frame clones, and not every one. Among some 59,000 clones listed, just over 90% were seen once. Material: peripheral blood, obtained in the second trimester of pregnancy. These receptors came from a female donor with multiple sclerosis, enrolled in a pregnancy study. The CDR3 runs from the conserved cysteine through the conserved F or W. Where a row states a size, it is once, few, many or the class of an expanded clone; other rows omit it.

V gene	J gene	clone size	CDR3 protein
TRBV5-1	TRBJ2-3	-	CASSSPLAGGGTDTQYF
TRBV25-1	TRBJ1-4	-	CASSENRGHNEKLFF
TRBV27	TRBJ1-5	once	CASSQGAGQPQHF
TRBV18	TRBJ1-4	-	CASSPRAGSDEKLFF
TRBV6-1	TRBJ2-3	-	CASSEGTGGADTQYF
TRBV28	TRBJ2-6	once	CASSLVGGSGANVLTF
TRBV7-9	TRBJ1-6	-	CASSLMGAANSPLHF
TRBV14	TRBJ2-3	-	CASSQELLRTDTQYF
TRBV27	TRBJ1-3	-	CASSFGGGIAGNTIYF
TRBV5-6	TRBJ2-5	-	CASSLGRSSGGETQYF
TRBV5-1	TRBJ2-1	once	CASSLLWGGEDEQFF
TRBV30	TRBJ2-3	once	CAWDTSGVADTQYF
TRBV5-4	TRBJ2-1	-	CASSLTGQNEQFF
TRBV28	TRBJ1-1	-	CASSLPTAVAEAFF
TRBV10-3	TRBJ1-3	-	CAISATRTGSFGNTIYF
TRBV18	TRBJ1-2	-	CASSPPVRGLVYGYTF
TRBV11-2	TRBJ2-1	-	CASSLGTSSGREQFF
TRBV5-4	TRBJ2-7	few	CASSSATKRTADEQYF
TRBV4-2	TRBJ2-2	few	CASSSRQENTGELFF
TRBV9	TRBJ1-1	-	CASSVDSRGSTEAFF
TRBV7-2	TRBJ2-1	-	CASSLSGPLRNEQFF
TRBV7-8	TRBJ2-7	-	CASSSSGGYSYEQYF
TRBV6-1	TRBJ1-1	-	CASATPSEVNTEAFF
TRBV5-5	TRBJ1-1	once	CASSSPSWASTEAFF
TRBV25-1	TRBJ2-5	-	CASSDAGRETQYF
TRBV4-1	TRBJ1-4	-	CASSQEWVAENEKLFF
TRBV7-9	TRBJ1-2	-	CASSLKTGGAYYGYTF
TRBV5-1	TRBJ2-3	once	CASSFSDGGDTQYF
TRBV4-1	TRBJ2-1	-	CASSHYRDRVGDNEQFF
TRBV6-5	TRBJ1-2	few	CASRYRGIGYGYTF
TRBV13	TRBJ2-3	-	CASSPEGRRTDTQYF
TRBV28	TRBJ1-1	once	CASSYYGMNTEAFF
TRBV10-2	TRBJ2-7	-	CASSEVGGSYEQYF
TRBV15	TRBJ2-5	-	CATSRGARGGETQYF
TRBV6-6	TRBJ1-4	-	CASSRVYRDEKLFF
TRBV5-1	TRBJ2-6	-	CASTSVSGANVLTF
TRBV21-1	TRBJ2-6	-	CASSNPRGGDSGANVLTF
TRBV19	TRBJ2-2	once	CASSIIAGGTGELFF
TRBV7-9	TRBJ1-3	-	CASKESSGNTIYF
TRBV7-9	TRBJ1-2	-	CASSYGQAIYGYTF
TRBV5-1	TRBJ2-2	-	CASSLGQLNTGELFF
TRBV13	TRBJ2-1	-	CASSDTGTGGRNEQFF
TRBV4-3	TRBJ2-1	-	CASSQVTTAGNEQFF
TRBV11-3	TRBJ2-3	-	CASSLSKTGGISDTQYF
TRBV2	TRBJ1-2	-	CASSEATGDLYGYTF
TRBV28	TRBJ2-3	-	CASSLWSRRADTQYF
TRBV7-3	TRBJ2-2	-	CASSLGSGDTGELFF
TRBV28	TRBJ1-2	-	CASSSRAGVYSYTF
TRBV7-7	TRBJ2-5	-	CASSIQGTETQYF
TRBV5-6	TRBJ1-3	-	CASSPPTGRGNTIYF
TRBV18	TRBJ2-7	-	CASSPPGRGRYEQYF